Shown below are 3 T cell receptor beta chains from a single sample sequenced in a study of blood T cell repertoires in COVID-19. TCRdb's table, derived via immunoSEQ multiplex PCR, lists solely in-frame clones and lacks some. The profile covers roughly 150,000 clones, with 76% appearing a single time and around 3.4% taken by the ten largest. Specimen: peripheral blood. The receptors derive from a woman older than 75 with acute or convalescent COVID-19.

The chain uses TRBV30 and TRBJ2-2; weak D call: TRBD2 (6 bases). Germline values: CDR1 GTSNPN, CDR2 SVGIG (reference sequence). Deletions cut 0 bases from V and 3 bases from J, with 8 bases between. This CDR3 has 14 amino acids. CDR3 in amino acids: CAWSVAGYTGELFF. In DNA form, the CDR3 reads TGTGCCTGGAGTGTCGCGGGGTACACCGGGGAGCTGTTTTTT.

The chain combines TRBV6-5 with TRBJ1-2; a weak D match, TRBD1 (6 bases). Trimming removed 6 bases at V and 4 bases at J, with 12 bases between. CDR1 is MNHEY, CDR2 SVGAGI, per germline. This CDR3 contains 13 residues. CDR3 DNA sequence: TGTGCCAGCAGAGTGGACAGTGCCTATGGCTACACCTTC. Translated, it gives CASRVDSAYGYTF.

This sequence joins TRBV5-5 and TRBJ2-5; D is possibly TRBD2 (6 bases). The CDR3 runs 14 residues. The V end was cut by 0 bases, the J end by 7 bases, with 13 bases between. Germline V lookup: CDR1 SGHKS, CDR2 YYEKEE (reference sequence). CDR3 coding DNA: TGTGCCAGCAGCTTGGATGGAGGGTTCGGGACCCAGTACTTC. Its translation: CASSLDGGFGTQYF.